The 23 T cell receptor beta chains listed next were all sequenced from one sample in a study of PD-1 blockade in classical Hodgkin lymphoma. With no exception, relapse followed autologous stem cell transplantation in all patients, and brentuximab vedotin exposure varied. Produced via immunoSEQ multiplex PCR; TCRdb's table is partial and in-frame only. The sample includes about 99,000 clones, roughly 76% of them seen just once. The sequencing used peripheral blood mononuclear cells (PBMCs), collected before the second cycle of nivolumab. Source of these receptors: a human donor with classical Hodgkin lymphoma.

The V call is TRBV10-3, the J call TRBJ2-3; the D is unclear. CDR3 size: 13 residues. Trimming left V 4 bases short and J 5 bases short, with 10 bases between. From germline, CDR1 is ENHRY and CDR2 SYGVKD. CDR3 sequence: CAISVSQQDTQYF. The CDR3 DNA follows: TGTGCCATCAGTGTATCTCAGCAAGATACGCAGTATTTT.

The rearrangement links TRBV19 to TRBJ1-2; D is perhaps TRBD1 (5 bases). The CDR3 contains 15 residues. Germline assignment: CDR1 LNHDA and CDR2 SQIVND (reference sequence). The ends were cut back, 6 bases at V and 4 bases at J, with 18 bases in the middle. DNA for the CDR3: TGTGCCAGTAGCCCTCAGACAGACGAAGTCTATGGCTACACCTTC. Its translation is CASSPQTDEVYGYTF. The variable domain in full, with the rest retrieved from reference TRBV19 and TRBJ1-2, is DGGITQSPKYLFRKEGQNVTLSCEQNLNHDAMYWYRQDPGQGLRLIYYSQIVNDFQKGDIAEGYSVSREKKESFPLTVTSAQKNPTAFYLCASSPQTDEVYGYTFGSGTRLTVV.

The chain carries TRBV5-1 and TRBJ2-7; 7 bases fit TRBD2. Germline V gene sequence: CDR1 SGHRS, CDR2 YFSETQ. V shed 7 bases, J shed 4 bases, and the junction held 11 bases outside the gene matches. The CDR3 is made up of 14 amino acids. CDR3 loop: CASAYSSGTYEQYF. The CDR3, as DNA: TGCGCCAGCGCATATTCTAGCGGAACGTACGAGCAGTACTTC.

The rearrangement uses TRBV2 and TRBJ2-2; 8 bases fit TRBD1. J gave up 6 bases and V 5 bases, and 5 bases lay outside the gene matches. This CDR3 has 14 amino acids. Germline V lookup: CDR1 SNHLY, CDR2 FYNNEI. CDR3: CASSTRTGPGELFF. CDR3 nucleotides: TGTGCCAGCAGTACCCGGACAGGGCCCGGGGAGCTGTTTTTT.

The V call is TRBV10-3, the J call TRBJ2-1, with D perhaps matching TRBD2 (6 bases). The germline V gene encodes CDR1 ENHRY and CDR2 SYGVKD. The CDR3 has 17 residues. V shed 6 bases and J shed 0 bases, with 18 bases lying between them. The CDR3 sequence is CAIRRDLLVSSYNEQFF. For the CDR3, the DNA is TGTGCCATCAGGAGGGACTTACTAGTGAGCTCCTACAATGAGCAGTTCTTC.

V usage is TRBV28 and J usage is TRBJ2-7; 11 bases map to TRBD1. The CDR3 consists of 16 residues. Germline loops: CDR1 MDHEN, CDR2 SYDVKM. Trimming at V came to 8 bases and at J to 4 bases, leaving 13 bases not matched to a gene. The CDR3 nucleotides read TGTGCCAGCGCCCCCATAGGGGACAGGGGGATATACGAGCAGTACTTC. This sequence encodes CASAPIGDRGIYEQYF.

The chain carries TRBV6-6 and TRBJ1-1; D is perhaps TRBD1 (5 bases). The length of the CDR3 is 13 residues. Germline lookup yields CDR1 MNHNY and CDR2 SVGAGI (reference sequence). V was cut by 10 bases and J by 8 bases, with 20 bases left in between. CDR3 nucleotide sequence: TGTGCCACGCAGAACGTGGGGCAGCCGGAAGCTTTCTTT. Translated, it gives CATQNVGQPEAFF.

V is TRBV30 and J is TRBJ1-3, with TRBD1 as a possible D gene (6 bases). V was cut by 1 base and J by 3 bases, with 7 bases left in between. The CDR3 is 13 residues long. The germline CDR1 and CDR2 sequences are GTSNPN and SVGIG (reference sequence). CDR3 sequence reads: CAWSGTVGNTIYF. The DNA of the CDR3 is TGTGCCTGGAGTGGGACAGTTGGAAACACCATATATTTT.

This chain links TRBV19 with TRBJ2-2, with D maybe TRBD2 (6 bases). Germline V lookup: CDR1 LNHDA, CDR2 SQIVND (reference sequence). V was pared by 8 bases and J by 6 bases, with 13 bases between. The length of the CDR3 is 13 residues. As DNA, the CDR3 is TGTGCCAGTCGGGACTTCTGGTCCGGGGAGCTGTTTTTT. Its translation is CASRDFWSGELFF. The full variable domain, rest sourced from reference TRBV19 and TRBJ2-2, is DGGITQSPKYLFRKEGQNVTLSCEQNLNHDAMYWYRQDPGQGLRLIYYSQIVNDFQKGDIAEGYSVSREKKESFPLTVTSAQKNPTAFYLCASRDFWSGELFFGEGSRLTVL.

In nucleotides, the CDR3 is TGTGCCAGCAGTCGGCAGACTGCTGCGACTGAAGCTTTCTTT. Its protein product is CASSRQTAATEAFF. This rearrangement joins TRBV7-2 to TRBJ1-1; D gene ambiguous. Trimming cost V 6 bases and J 5 bases, with 16 bases left between them. The germline gives CDR1 SGHTA, CDR2 FQGNSA. The CDR3 runs 14 residues.

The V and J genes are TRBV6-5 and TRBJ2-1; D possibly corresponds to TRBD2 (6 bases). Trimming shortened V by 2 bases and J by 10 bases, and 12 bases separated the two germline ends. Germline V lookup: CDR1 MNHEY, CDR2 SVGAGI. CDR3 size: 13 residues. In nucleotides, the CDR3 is TGTGCCAGCAGTTACGAGGTTAGCGGCGAGCAGTTCTTC. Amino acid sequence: CASSYEVSGEQFF.

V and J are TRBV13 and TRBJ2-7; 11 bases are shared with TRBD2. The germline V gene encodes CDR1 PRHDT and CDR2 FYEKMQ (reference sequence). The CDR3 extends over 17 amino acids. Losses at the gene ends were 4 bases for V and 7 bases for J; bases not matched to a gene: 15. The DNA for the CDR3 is TGTGCCAGCAGCTCGACGGCTAGCGGGAGGAGTTCCGAGGAGCAGTACTTC. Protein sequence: CASSSTASGRSSEEQYF.

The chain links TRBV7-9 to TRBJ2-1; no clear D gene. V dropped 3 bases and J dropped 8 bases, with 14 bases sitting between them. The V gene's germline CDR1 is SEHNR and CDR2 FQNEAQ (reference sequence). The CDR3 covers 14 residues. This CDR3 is CASSLATALHEQFF. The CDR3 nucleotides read TGTGCCAGCAGCTTGGCAACAGCTCTACATGAGCAGTTCTTC.

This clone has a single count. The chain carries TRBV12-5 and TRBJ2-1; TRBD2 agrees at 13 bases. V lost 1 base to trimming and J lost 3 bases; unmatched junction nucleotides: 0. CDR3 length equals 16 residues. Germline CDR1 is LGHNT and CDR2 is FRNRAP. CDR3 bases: TGTGCTAGTGGTTTGGGGACTAGCGGGAGCTACAATGAGCAGTTCTTC. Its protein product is CASGLGTSGSYNEQFF.

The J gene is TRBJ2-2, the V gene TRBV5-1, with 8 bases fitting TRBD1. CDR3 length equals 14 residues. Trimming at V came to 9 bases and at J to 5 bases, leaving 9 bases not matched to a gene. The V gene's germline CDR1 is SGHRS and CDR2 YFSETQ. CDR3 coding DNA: TGCGCCACCCAGGGGGCCTGGTCTACCGGGGAGCTGTTTTTT. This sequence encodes CATQGAWSTGELFF.

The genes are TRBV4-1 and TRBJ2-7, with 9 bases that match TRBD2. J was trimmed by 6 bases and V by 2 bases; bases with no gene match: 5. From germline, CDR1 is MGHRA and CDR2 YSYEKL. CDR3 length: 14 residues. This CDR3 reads CASSQQAGGFEQYF. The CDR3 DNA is TGCGCCAGCAGCCAACAAGCGGGAGGATTCGAGCAGTACTTC.

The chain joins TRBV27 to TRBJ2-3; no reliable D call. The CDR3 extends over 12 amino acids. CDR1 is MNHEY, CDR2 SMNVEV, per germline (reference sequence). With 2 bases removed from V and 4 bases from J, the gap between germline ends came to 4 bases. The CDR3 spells CASSLNADTQYF. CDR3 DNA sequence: TGTGCCAGCAGTTTAAACGCAGATACGCAGTATTTT.

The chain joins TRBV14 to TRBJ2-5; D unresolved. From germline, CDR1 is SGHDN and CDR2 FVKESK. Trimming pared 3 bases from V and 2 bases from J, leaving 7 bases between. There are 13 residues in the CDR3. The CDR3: CASSHGLQETQYF. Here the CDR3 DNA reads TGTGCCAGCAGCCATGGGTTACAAGAGACCCAGTACTTC.

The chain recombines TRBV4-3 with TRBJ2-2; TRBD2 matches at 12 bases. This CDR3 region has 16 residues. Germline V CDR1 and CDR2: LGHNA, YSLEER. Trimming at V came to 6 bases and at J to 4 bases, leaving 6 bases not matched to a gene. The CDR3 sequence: CASSVLAGGTTGELFF. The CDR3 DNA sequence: TGCGCCAGCAGTGTACTAGCGGGAGGAACCACCGGGGAGCTGTTTTTT.

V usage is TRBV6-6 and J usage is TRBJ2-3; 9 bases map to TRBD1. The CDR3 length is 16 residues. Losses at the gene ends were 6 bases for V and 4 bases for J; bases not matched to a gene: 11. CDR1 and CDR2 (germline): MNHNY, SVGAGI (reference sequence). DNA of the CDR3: TGTGCCAGCAGCAACCCGCCGGGACAGGGTCCAGATACGCAGTATTTT. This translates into CASSNPPGQGPDTQYF.

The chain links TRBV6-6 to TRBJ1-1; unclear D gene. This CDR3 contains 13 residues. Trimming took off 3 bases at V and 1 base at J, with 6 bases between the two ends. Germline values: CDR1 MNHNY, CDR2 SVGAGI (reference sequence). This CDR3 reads CASSYNQNTEAFF. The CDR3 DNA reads TGTGCCAGCAGTTATAACCAGAACACTGAAGCTTTCTTT.

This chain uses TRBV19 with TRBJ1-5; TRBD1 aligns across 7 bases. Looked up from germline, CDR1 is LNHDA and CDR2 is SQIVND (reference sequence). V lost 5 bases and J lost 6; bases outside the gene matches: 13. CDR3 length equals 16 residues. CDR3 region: CASSENRQGGGQPQHF. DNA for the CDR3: TGTGCCAGTAGTGAAAATCGACAGGGAGGGGGTCAGCCCCAGCATTTT.

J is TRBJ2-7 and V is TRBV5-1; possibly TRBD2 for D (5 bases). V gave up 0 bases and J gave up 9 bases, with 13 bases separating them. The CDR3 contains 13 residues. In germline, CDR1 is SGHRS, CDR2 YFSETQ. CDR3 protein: CASSLGYGEGQYF. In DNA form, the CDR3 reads TGCGCCAGCAGCTTGGGTTACGGCGAGGGGCAGTACTTC.